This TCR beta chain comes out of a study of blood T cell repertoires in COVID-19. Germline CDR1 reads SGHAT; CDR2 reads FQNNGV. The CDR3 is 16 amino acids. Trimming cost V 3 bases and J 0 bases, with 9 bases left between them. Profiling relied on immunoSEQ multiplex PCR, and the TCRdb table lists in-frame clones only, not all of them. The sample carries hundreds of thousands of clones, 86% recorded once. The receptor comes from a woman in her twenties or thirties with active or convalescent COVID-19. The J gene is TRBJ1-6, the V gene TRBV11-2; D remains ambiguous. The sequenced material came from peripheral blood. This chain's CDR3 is CASSLGRSSYNSPLHF. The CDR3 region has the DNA TGTGCCAGCAGCTTGGGCAGAAGCTCCTATAATTCACCCCTCCACTTT.